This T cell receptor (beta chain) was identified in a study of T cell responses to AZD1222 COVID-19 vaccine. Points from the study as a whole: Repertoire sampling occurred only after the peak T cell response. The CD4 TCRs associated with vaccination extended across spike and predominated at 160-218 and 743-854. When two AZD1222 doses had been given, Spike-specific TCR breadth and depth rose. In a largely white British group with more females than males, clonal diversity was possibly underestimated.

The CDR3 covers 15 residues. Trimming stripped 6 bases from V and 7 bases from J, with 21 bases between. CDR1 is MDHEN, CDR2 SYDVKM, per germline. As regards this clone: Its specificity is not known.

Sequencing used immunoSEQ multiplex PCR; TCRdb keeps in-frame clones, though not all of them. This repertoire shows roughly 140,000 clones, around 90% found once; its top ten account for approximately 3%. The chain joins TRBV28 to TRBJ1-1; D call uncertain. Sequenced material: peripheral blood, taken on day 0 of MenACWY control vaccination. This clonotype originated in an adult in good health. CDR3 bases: TGTGCCAGCAGCGAACCCAGCAGTACGACATATGAAGCTTTCTTT. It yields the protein CASSEPSSTTYEAFF. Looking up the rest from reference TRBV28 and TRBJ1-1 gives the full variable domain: DVKVTQSSRYLVKRTGEKVFLECVQDMDHENMFWYRQDPGLGLRLIYFSYDVKMKEKGDIPEGYSVSREKKERFSLILESASTNQTSMYLCASSEPSSTTYEAFFGQGTRLTVV.